These T cell receptor beta chains were read from a single sample in a study of identical twins. TCRdb ran MiXCR on the 5' RACE reads and lists one entry per CDR3 protein. The sample includes more than 600,000 distinct CDR3 sequences, roughly 18% of them seen just once. Another study also made use of these data, one on T cells expressing NK-cell markers.

The sequenced sample consisted of PBMCs. Receptor source: a woman aged 18 to 35 in good health. Both conserved end residues are part of each CDR3. The order of the fields is clone size, V gene, CDR3 protein. The size field is filled for only some rows; it gives once, few, many or a size class.

many	TRBV5-6	CASSLNRLGTQYF
NA	TRBV7-8	CASSLERARSSYEQYF
many	TRBV7-2	CASRWTGTDTQYF
NA	TRBV7-9	CASSLATGGEGDNEQFF
few	TRBV9	CASSGYSQGRSRGELFF
NA	TRBV19	CASSGGPFTEAFF
NA	TRBV29-1	CSVELAGQFF
few	TRBV19	CASSMGWGQPQHF
NA	TRBV7-9	CASTYTGGHYGYTF
few	TRBV5-1	CASSFTGRNYEQYF
few	TRBV7-9	CASSATVRSLAKNIQYF
many	TRBV6-1	CASSGGQGDTQYF
NA	TRBV6-2/TRBV6-3	CASSYGGGGPWLWSGSDTQYF
few	TRBV6-5	CASSGRSETQYF
few	TRBV12-3/TRBV12-4	CASSKGLALSSYNEQFF
NA	TRBV12-3/TRBV12-4	CASSMGQGWETQYF
NA	TRBV5-1	CASSLVLAGGGETQYF
many	TRBV5-1	CASSPGTGSNQPQHF
NA	TRBV6-1	CASRSTGMAYEQYF
NA	TRBV14	CASSQVGGLQFF
NA	TRBV5-1	CASSFWLAGNNEQFF
few	TRBV4-3	CASSQGVGMGTEAFF
few	TRBV6-5	CASSYEEATEAFF
few	TRBV19	CASSIGTFTDTQYF
NA	TRBV6-1	CASSALAGITDTQYF